This TCR beta chain was observed in a study of PD-1 blockade in classical Hodgkin lymphoma (dated by TCRdb to the early 2020s). With regard to the full study: Nivolumab dosing was 3 mg/kg intravenously every 2 weeks, continuing until either disease progression or unacceptable toxicity. To define a peripheral blood immune signature of response to PD-1 blockade in classical Hodgkin lymphoma, the study combined TCR beta sequencing with CyTOF. Points the paper makes about the study in general: Patients starting nivolumab less than 1 year after ASCT had lower diversity and were excluded from later analyses to avoid confounding by immune reconstitution. Among trial patients, those achieving complete response had baseline diversity similar to that of newly diagnosed patients, while diversity was significantly lower in partial responders and progressors. Only a single clinical trial cohort was studied, and what caused the repertoire differences, possibly disease activity or prior therapy, remained undefined. Baseline TCR diversity was reported as lower in newly diagnosed patients than in healthy donors, and lower still in relapsed/refractory patients. A significant rise by C4D1 was seen in CD4+ but not CD8+ TCR diversity (p=0.0027 vs p=0.16), with the rise being most apparent in complete responders (p=0.02).

The Qiagen DNeasy kit was used to extract genomic DNA from unsorted PBMCs and from the negatively selected CD4+ and CD8+ fractions. TCR beta CDR3 regions were subjected to amplification by immunoSEQ multiplex PCR with primers that anneal to V and J segments. A synthetic immune receptor repertoire was used to minimize amplification bias, and remaining bias was computationally removed after sequencing. Per the authors' processing: Custom Python scripts were used to quantify repertoire diversity as the Shannon entropy index. Unsorted, CD4+ and CD8+ repertoires were analyzed separately, except for combined analyses in which CD4+ and CD8+ sequences were merged in silico. Clonal expansion was defined as at least a 2-fold frequency increase after treatment relative to C1D1, with a pseudocount of 0.5 for undetected baseline clones. Singleton clones were defined as clones with 0 or 1 copy at C1D1, and non-singleton clones were defined as clones with 2 or more copies. Clones expanded in unsorted samples were assigned a CD4+, CD8+ or unknown annotation through matching of protein sequences in sorted samples from the same patient. Diversity changes from C1D1 to C4D1 were tested in paired samples using Wilcoxon tests. In its TCRdb copy, this immuneACCESS table keeps in-frame sequences only and misses some clones. Where compared with another copy, unresolved V genes explain less than half of these, and the others have no known cause. V and J calls and clone size are given by that table; D and trimming were obtained from the DNA. Recorded for this sample are around 40,000 clones; over 70% of them occurred a single time. Jointly, the top ten make up over 7.5% of the sample.

What this sample's time point label stands for: cycle 4 day 1 (C4D1), after six to seven weeks of nivolumab. Every trial patient had relapsed after autologous stem cell transplantation, and cohorts A, B and C differed in prior brentuximab vedotin exposure. The trial cohort comprised some 60 patients with relapsed/refractory classical Hodgkin lymphoma whose best overall responses were complete response, partial response or progressive disease. Trial patients were treated with single-agent nivolumab in the multi-cohort phase II CheckMate 205 trial. An independent review committee assessed best overall response using the 2007 International Working Group response criteria. Trial PBMCs were obtained immediately prior to nivolumab initiation (C1D1) and on therapy at cycle 2 day 1 and cycle 4 day 1. Peripheral blood was collected in 8 mL Vacutainer Cell Preparation Tubes, from which PBMCs were isolated by centrifugation and then cryopreserved.

To note about this clone: Its cognate antigen has yet to be identified. There are no base qualities to consult, and no much larger clone falls within one base.

CDR1 and CDR2 were assigned from the germline V gene as ENHRY and SYGVKD. The trim is 6 bases for V and 2 bases for J, with a gap of 12 bases between the germline ends. The CDR3 contains 14 residues, cysteine and phenylalanine counted. The kept DNA is CDR3 alone, 42 bases in frame from the first base. This sequence originates from a human donor with classical Hodgkin lymphoma. The rearranged segments are TRBV10-3 and TRBJ2-3; a tentative D match to TRBD2 spans 6 bases. The starting material was peripheral blood mononuclear cells (PBMCs), obtained before the fourth cycle of nivolumab. The DNA reads TGTGCCATCAGAAATAGGGAGGCCACAGATACGCAGTATTTT. Translated, this is CAIRNREATDTQYF.